This T cell receptor beta chain appears in the sequencing data of a study of T cell responses to AZD1222 COVID-19 vaccine. Study-wide points: No day 14 peak samples; only post-peak repertoires were characterized. As reported, nearly half of all spike-specific TCRs target variant regions that are unmutated. Donors were chiefly white British, with a greater number of females, and clonal diversity was perhaps underestimated. Vaccine-associated CD4 TCRs spanned spike, dominant at 160-218 and 743-854.

Measured with immunoSEQ multiplex PCR; TCRdb has only the in-frame clones, and not every one. This table has approximately 79,000 clones, about four fifths appearing once. Concerning this clone itself: Its antigen is currently unknown.

CDR3 length: 14 residues. Between the trimmed V and J ends, which lost 3 bases and 4 bases, there was a span of 13 bases. The V gene's germline CDR1 is DFQATT and CDR2 SNEGSKA (reference sequence). This specimen was peripheral blood, taken 28 days after the second AZD1222 dose. The chain joins TRBV20-1 to TRBJ1-5; possible D gene TRBD1, 5 bases. This clonotype was obtained from an adult who received the AZD1222 COVID-19 vaccine. As DNA, the CDR3 is TGCAGTGCTAGTGGTCAGGGCCAAAATCAGCCCCAGCATTTT. As protein: CSASGQGQNQPQHF.